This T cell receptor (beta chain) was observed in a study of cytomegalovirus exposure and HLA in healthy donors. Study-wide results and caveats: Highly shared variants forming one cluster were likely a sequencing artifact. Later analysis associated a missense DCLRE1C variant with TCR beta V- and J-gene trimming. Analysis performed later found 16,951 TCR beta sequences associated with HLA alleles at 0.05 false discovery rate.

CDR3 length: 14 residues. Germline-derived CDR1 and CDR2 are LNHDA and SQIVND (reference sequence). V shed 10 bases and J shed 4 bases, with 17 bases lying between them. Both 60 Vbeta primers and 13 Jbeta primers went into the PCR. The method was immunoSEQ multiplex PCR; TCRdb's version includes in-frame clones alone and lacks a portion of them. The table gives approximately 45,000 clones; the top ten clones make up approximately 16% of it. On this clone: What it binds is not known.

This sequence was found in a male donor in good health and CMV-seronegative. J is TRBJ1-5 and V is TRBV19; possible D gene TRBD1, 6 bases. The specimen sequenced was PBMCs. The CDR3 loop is CATVTGTPNQPQHF. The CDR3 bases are TGTGCCACTGTGACCGGGACACCAAATCAGCCCCAGCATTTT.